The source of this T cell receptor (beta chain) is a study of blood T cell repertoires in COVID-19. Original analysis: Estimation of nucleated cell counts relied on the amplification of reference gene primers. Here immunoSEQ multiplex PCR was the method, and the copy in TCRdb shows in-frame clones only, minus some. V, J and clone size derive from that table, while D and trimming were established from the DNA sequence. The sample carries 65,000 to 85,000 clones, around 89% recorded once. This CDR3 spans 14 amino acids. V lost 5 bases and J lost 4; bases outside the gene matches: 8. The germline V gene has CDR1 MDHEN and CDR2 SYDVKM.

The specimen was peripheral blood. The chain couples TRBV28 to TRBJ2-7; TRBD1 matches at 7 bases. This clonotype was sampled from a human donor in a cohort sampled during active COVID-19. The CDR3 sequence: CASSPRGIVYEQYF. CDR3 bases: TGTGCCAGCAGTCCCAGGGGGATTGTTTACGAGCAGTACTTC.